Below, 17 T cell receptor beta chains from the same sample are listed, as sequenced in a study of T-cell memory formation after mild COVID-19. Via MiXCR, TCRdb re-called the 5' RACE reads, giving one row per CDR3 protein. The sample yields approximately 240,000 distinct CDR3 sequences, roughly 15% seen once. The sequencing input was PBMCs or a T cell subset sorted from them (not recorded which). The receptors were gathered from a man between 18 and 29 years old who had mild COVID-19 (a few samples of this study predate the infection). Cell type and time point are not known.

The V call is TRBV4-2, the J call TRBJ2-4, with TRBD1 as a possible D gene (6 bases). The V gene lost 0 bases and the J gene lost 11 bases, with 11 bases spanning the gap. The CDR3 spans 13 residues. Germline V lookup: CDR1 LGHNA, CDR2 YNFKEQ. The CDR3 bases are TGTGCCAGCAGCCAAGAGCCAGGGGCAGTTCAGTACTTC. Protein: CASSQEPGAVQYF.

The sample holds a few counts of this clonotype. CDR3: CSARDGLRRGYEQYV. For the CDR3, the DNA is TGCAGTGCTAGGGATGGCCTCCGCAGGGGGTACGAGCAGTACGTC. The chain links TRBV20-1 to TRBJ2-7; 7 positions match TRBD1. Germline CDR1 DFQATT, CDR2 SNEGSKA (reference sequence). The V segment lost 3 bases and the J segment 4 bases; nucleotides outside the gene matches: 12. The CDR3 runs to 15 residues.

The chain employs TRBV6-5 and TRBJ1-2; TRBD1 matches 9 bases. V lost 5 bases to trimming and J lost 2 bases; unmatched junction nucleotides: 6. The V gene's germline CDR1 is MNHEY and CDR2 SVGAGI. The CDR3 is 15 residues long. The chain's CDR3 is CASSSPGQGNYGYTF. CDR3 DNA sequence: TGTGCCAGCAGTAGTCCGGGACAGGGAAACTATGGCTACACCTTC.

This clonotype has a handful of counts. V and J are TRBV30 and TRBJ1-1, with D uncertain. Germline V gene data show CDR1 as GTSNPN and CDR2 as SVGIG (reference sequence). The CDR3 has 12 residues. Trimming cost V 2 bases and J 3 bases, with 7 bases left between them. The CDR3 bases are TGTGCCTGGAGTTGGCAGGACACTGAAGCTTTCTTT. Encoded protein: CAWSWQDTEAFF.

This clonotype was counted between two and nine times. This chain connects TRBV7-2 to TRBJ1-3, with D possibly matching TRBD1 (5 bases). Trimming shortened V by 5 bases and J by 0 bases, and 14 bases separated the two germline ends. The CDR3 has 16 amino acids. Germline CDR1 is SGHTA and CDR2 is FQGNSA. CDR3 nucleotide sequence: TGTGCCAGCAGCGGTGCAGGGCTCCTCTCTGGAAACACCATATATTTT. Amino acids: CASSGAGLLSGNTIYF.

This clonotype was seen at least ten times. The chain recombines TRBV2 with TRBJ2-1; D perhaps matches TRBD2 (6 bases). The germline V gene encodes CDR1 SNHLY and CDR2 FYNNEI. The germline V and J ends were trimmed by 0 bases and 15 bases, with 18 bases remaining between them. The CDR3 consists of 14 residues. CDR3 in DNA: TGTGCCAGCAGTGAAGCGCGAGAGTTACTAGCCTGGTTCTTC. As protein: CASSEARELLAWFF.

This clonotype has a count of ten or more. The CDR3 nucleotides are TGTGCCAGCAGCTCCCCTAGCGTAGCGTTCACCGGGGAGCTGTTTTTT. It encodes CASSSPSVAFTGELFF. This chain joins TRBV7-9 and TRBJ2-2, with D tentatively TRBD2 (6 bases). Trimming removed 4 bases from V and 4 bases from J, with 16 bases in between. The CDR3 is made up of 16 amino acids. Looked up from germline, CDR1 is SEHNR and CDR2 is FQNEAQ (reference sequence). Full variable domain (remainder filled in from reference TRBV7-9 and TRBJ2-2): DTGVSQNPRHKITKRGQNVTFRCDPISEHNRLYWYRQTLGQGPEFLTYFQNEAQLEKSRLLSDRFSAERPKGSFSTLEIQRTEQGDSAMYLCASSSPSVAFTGELFFGEGSRLTVL.

This chain joins TRBV5-1 and TRBJ2-5; D is uncertain. The CDR3 covers 19 residues. V was pared by 0 bases and J by 4 bases, with 25 bases between. Germline assignment: CDR1 SGHRS and CDR2 YFSETQ. The DNA for the CDR3 is TGCGCCAGCAGCTTGGCCGGAAGAGGCAGAGGCATAAAGGTAGAGACCCAGTACTTC. This gives the protein CASSLAGRGRGIKVETQYF. Combining the CDR3 with reference TRBV5-1 and TRBJ2-5 gives the whole variable domain KAGVTQTPRYLIKTRGQQVTLSCSPISGHRSVSWYQQTPGQGLQFLFEYFSETQRNKGNFPGRFSGRQFSNSRSEMNVSTLELGDSALYLCASSLAGRGRGIKVETQYFGPGTRLLVL.

This clonotype was seen ten or more times. The V and J genes are TRBV4-1 and TRBJ1-2; D remains ambiguous. The germline V gene has CDR1 MGHRA and CDR2 YSYEKL. The V end was cut by 0 bases, the J end by 8 bases, with 13 bases between. This CDR3 has 14 amino acids. The CDR3 region has the DNA TGCGCCAGCAGCCAAGATAGCGCACCTGGAGGCTACACCTTC. It codes for CASSQDSAPGGYTF.

A few counts support this clonotype. The J gene is TRBJ2-5, the V gene TRBV29-1; D is perhaps TRBD2 (6 bases). The germline gives CDR1 SQVTM, CDR2 ANQGSEA. Trimming removed 4 bases from V and 5 bases from J, with 23 bases in between. There are 16 residues in the CDR3. Here the CDR3 DNA reads TGCAGCGTTGGTATGGGCTTCGGGGGAGGTGTGGAGACCCAGTACTTC. Its protein product is CSVGMGFGGGVETQYF.

The chain has TRBV5-1 and TRBJ2-5, with TRBD1 as a possible D gene (6 bases). Trimming cost V 4 bases and J 5 bases, with 15 bases left between them. Germline V gene lookup returns CDR1 SGHRS and CDR2 YFSETQ. CDR3 length: 14 residues. The DNA of the CDR3 is TGCGCCAGCAGCGGCCCAGGGGCGTCGGAGACCCAGTACTTC. This encodes CASSGPGASETQYF.

The chain is built from TRBV6-5 and TRBJ1-4, with no clear D. CDR1 is MNHEY and CDR2 is SVGAGI in the germline V gene. Trimming stripped 6 bases from V and 0 bases from J, with 11 bases between. The CDR3 runs 15 residues. The CDR3 spells CASSSNGATNEKLFF. CDR3 nucleotides: TGTGCCAGCAGCTCGAACGGCGCAACTAATGAAAAACTGTTTTTT.

The chain recombines TRBV9 with TRBJ2-2; no definite D call. Germline V gene data show CDR1 as SGDLS and CDR2 as YYNGEE. This CDR3 has 15 residues. The V end was cut by 0 bases, the J end by 0 bases, with 6 bases between. The CDR3 sequence is CASSVASTNTGELFF. Written as DNA, the CDR3 is TGTGCCAGCAGCGTAGCTTCGACGAACACCGGGGAGCTGTTTTTT. Looking up the rest from reference TRBV9 and TRBJ2-2 gives the full variable domain: DSGVTQTPKHLITATGQRVTLRCSPRSGDLSVYWYQQSLDQGLQFLIQYYNGEERAKGNILERFSAQQFPDLHSELNLSSLELGDSALYFCASSVASTNTGELFFGEGSRLTVL.

This clonotype has a handful of counts. This chain uses TRBV21-1 with TRBJ2-1; the table assigns TRBD1, which was not confirmed against the DNA. TRBV21-1 is deemed a pseudogene. CDR3 length: 13 residues. CDR3: CASSDSRDNEQFF. The CDR3 DNA reads TGTGCCAGCAGCGACAGTCGGGACAATGAGCAGTTCTTC.

This clonotype was observed a handful of times. The chain links TRBV5-5 to TRBJ2-1; D possibly corresponds to TRBD1 (5 bases). Trimming left V 7 bases short and J 5 bases short, with 13 bases between. The CDR3 sequence is 13 residues long. Germline values: CDR1 SGHKS, CDR2 YYEKEE (reference sequence). Written as DNA, the CDR3 is TGTGCCAGCCTCATGGGGCCGAACAATGAGCAGTTCTTC. Translated: CASLMGPNNEQFF.

V gene TRBV20-1 combines with J gene TRBJ2-3; either TRBD1 or TRBD2 may fit D (5 bases each). The CDR3 sequence is 15 residues long. V lost 1 base and J lost 4, with 15 bases in between. CDR1 DFQATT and CDR2 SNEGSKA come from the germline V gene (reference sequence). CDR3 region: CSARVMGVGADTQYF. Here the CDR3 DNA reads TGCAGTGCTAGAGTGATGGGGGTTGGAGCAGATACGCAGTATTTT.

This clonotype occurred a few times. The chain recombines TRBV20-1 with TRBJ2-3, with 14 bases aligning to TRBD2. The CDR3 consists of 15 residues. J gave up 7 bases and V 3 bases, and 6 bases lay outside the gene matches. Germline V lookup: CDR1 DFQATT, CDR2 SNEGSKA (reference sequence). Here the CDR3 reads CSASVGTSGGHTQYF. As DNA, the CDR3 is TGCAGTGCTAGCGTTGGGACTAGCGGGGGTCATACGCAGTATTTT.